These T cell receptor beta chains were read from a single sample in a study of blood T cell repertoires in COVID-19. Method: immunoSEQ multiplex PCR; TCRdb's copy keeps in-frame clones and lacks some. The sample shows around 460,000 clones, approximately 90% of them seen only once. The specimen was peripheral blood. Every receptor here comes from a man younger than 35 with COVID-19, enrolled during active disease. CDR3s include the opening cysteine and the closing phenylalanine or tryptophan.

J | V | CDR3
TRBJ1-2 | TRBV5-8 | CASPHPGKANYGYTF
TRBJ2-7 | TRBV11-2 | CASSYRQGDYEQYF
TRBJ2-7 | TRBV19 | CASRPRDNSYEQYF
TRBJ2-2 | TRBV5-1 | CASSSTGENTGELFF
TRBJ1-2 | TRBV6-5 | CASSSPRGGNYGYTF
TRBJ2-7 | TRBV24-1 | CATSDPSGGWDEQYF
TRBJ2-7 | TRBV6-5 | CASSFDRGFSYEQYF
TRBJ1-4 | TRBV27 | CASSYSGPDTVGEKLFF
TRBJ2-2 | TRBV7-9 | CASSADRASAGELFF
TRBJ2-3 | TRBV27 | CASSLSGGIDTQYF
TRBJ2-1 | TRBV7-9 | CASSFSPLSGRFPNEQFF
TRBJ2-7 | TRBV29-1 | CSVHDRLGEQYF
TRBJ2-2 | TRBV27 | CAARGQGEPGELFF
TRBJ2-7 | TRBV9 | CASSAGGTVYEQYF
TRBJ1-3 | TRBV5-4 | CASSPGGSGNTIYF
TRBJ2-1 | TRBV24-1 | CATSDPDRGPYNEQFF
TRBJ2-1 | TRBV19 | CASSIGMTGVRRNEQFF
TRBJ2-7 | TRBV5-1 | CASSQGSPAAVSIYEQYF
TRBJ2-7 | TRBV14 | CASSRANYEQYF
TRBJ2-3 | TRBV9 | CASSVEGLNTDTQYF
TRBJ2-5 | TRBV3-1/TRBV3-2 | CASTSAVAGDYETQYF
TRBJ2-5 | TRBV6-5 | CASSSSVPRETQYF
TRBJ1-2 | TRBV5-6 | CASSHGEGPSYGYTF
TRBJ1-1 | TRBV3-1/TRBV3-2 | CASSQGRGTEAFF